Following are 31 T cell receptor beta chains from one sample sequenced in a study of a mutant IDH1 vaccine in newly diagnosed glioma. Using immunoSEQ multiplex PCR, the repertoire was profiled, and TCRdb retains in-frame clones only, with some absent. The sample lists about 59,000 clones; more than 80% were seen once. The antigens for these receptors are not known. Time point defined: week 5, during vaccination. One vaccine dose held 300 ug of mutant IDH1 20-mer peptide and came with topical imiquimod. The sequences come from PBMCs, collected from a glioma patient whose treatment included an IDH1 peptide vaccine. These receptors were taken from a woman aged 35 to 49 with glioma.

The chain links TRBV25-1 to TRBJ1-3; unclear D gene. The CDR3 extends over 12 amino acids. The germline V gene has CDR1 MGHDK and CDR2 SYGVNS. Trimming stripped 2 bases from V and 10 bases from J, with 9 bases between. For the CDR3, the DNA is TGTGCCAGCAGTGAACGAGGAGCAACCATATATTTT. It specifies CASSERGATIYF.

This chain uses TRBV7-9 with TRBJ1-5; possibly TRBD1 for D (6 bases). The CDR3 is 14 residues long. Looked up from germline, CDR1 is SEHNR and CDR2 is FQNEAQ (reference sequence). The germline V and J ends were trimmed by 5 bases and 3 bases, with 11 bases remaining between them. The CDR3 DNA sequence: TGTGCCAGCAGCCCCGGACAGACCAATCAGCCCCAGCATTTT. Protein sequence: CASSPGQTNQPQHF. Using reference TRBV7-9 and TRBJ1-5 for the parts outside the CDR3, the full variable domain is DTGVSQNPRHKITKRGQNVTFRCDPISEHNRLYWYRQTLGQGPEFLTYFQNEAQLEKSRLLSDRFSAERPKGSFSTLEIQRTEQGDSAMYLCASSPGQTNQPQHFGDGTRLSIL.

The rearrangement uses TRBV2 and TRBJ1-1; D possibly corresponds to TRBD1 (5 bases). Trimming left V 4 bases short and J 6 bases short, with 15 bases between. Germline V gene lookup returns CDR1 SNHLY and CDR2 FYNNEI. This CDR3 has 14 amino acids. This CDR3 is CASSARDEAAEAFF. CDR3 DNA sequence: TGTGCCAGCAGTGCCCGGGACGAGGCTGCTGAAGCTTTCTTT.

The V call is TRBV18, the J call TRBJ1-5; the D is unclear. Germline CDR1 and CDR2: KGHSH and LQKENI. The ends were cut back, 0 bases at V and 4 bases at J, with 13 bases in the middle. The CDR3 loop spans 16 amino acids. CDR3 loop: CASSPPGSHSNQPQHF. CDR3 nucleotides: TGTGCCAGCTCACCACCCGGCAGTCATTCAAATCAGCCCCAGCATTTT.

This clone occurred once. The rearrangement uses TRBV5-6 and TRBJ1-4; maybe TRBD1 (5 bases). CDR1 and CDR2 from the germline V gene are SGHDT and YYEEEE. V shed 2 bases and J shed 8 bases, with 13 bases lying between them. This CDR3 is built from 14 residues. The CDR3 loop reads CASSFRGAGEKLFF. The CDR3 DNA is TGTGCCAGCAGCTTCCGGGGCGCGGGGGAAAAACTGTTTTTT. The whole variable domain, filled in from reference TRBV5-6 and TRBJ1-4, reads DAGVTQSPTHLIKTRGQQVTLRCSPKSGHDTVSWYQQALGQGPQFIFQYYEEEERQRGNFPDRFSGHQFPNYSSELNVNALLLGDSALYLCASSFRGAGEKLFFGSGTQLSVL.

This rearrangement joins TRBV10-1 to TRBJ2-2; the D gene is possibly TRBD1 (5 bases). The CDR3 consists of 13 residues. The germline gives CDR1 WNHNN, CDR2 SYGVQD (reference sequence). Trimming cost V 6 bases and J 6 bases, with 11 bases left between them. CDR3 amino acids: CASRGVASGELFF. CDR3 sequence (DNA): TGCGCCAGCAGAGGGGTGGCTTCCGGGGAGCTGTTTTTT.

J is TRBJ2-2 and V is TRBV6-5; TRBD1 agrees at 8 bases. This CDR3 contains 13 residues. Germline V gene data show CDR1 as MNHEY and CDR2 as SVGAGI. V shed 6 bases and J 7 bases; nucleotides not matched to a gene: 4. CDR3 DNA sequence: TGTGCCAGCAGAGGACAGGGTATCGGGGAGCTGTTTTTT. This codes for CASRGQGIGELFF.

The chain carries TRBV18 and TRBJ1-1; tentative D call: TRBD1 (6 bases). V lost 1 base, J lost 5 bases, and 17 bases lay in between. CDR1 and CDR2 from the germline V gene are KGHSH and LQKENI. CDR3 size: 16 residues. In DNA form, the CDR3 reads TGTGCCAGCTCACCACGGGGGCCAGGTGAGATGACTGAAGCTTTCTTT. Protein product: CASSPRGPGEMTEAFF. Supplemented by reference TRBV18 and TRBJ1-1, the full variable domain reads NAGVMQNPRHLVRRRGQEARLRCSPMKGHSHVYWYRQLPEEGLKFMVYLQKENIIDESGMPKERFSAEFPKEGPSILRIQQVVRGDSAAYFCASSPRGPGEMTEAFFGQGTRLTVV.

The chain has TRBV14 and TRBJ2-5; D might be TRBD1 or TRBD2, each matching 5 bases. The CDR3 has 14 amino acids. V gave up 0 bases and J gave up 5 bases, with 10 bases separating them. The germline V gene encodes CDR1 SGHDN and CDR2 FVKESK. The CDR3 region is CASSQERDDETQYF. As DNA, the CDR3 is TGTGCCAGCAGCCAAGAGAGGGACGACGAGACCCAGTACTTC.

The chain uses TRBV6-1 and TRBJ2-7; D unclear. This CDR3 is 15 amino acids long. V dropped 8 bases and J dropped 6 bases, with 23 bases sitting between them. Germline V gene sequence: CDR1 MNHNS, CDR2 SASEGT. CDR3 sequence: CASGVSRYAGREQYF. DNA of the CDR3: TGTGCCAGCGGCGTATCACGTTACGCCGGTCGCGAGCAGTACTTC.

CDR3 in amino acids: CSVDAYNEQFF. CDR3 bases: TGCAGCGTTGACGCATACAATGAGCAGTTCTTC. The genes are TRBV29-1 and TRBJ2-1; D gene uncertain. Trimming shortened V by 3 bases and J by 4 bases, and 4 bases separated the two germline ends. Germline V gene sequence: CDR1 SQVTM, CDR2 ANQGSEA. The CDR3 length is 11 residues.

J is TRBJ1-2 and V is TRBV7-9, with TRBD1 matching over 8 bases. J was trimmed by 5 bases and V by 3 bases; bases with no gene match: 5. The CDR3 runs to 14 residues. The germline V gene has CDR1 SEHNR and CDR2 FQNEAQ (reference sequence). The CDR3 DNA reads as TGTGCCAGCAGCTTTACAGGGGGACATTATGGCTACACCTTC. Its translation: CASSFTGGHYGYTF. Based on the CDR3 plus reference TRBV7-9 and TRBJ1-2, the full variable domain is DTGVSQNPRHKITKRGQNVTFRCDPISEHNRLYWYRQTLGQGPEFLTYFQNEAQLEKSRLLSDRFSAERPKGSFSTLEIQRTEQGDSAMYLCASSFTGGHYGYTFGSGTRLTVV.

This clone was counted a few times. The rearrangement links TRBV6-5 to TRBJ1-1; no firm D call. CDR1 is MNHEY, CDR2 SVGAGI, per germline. The CDR3 covers 14 residues. Trimming removed 6 bases from V and 2 bases from J, with 13 bases in between. Here the CDR3 DNA reads TGTGCCAGCAGGCTTAACAACGGAAACACTGAAGCTTTCTTT. Translated: CASRLNNGNTEAFF.

The chain links TRBV30 to TRBJ1-2, with 7 bases identical to TRBD1. Trimming at V came to 1 base and at J to 6 bases, leaving 11 bases not matched to a gene. Germline-derived CDR1 and CDR2 are GTSNPN and SVGIG (reference sequence). The CDR3 length is 15 residues. The CDR3, as DNA: TGTGCCTGGAGTGGCGGAAACAGGGGTGCGGATGGCTACACCTTC. This gives the protein CAWSGGNRGADGYTF. The full variable domain, rest sourced from reference TRBV30 and TRBJ1-2, is SQTIHQWPATLVQPVGSPLSLECTVEGTSNPNLYWYRQAAGRGLQLLFYSVGIGQISSEVPQNLSASRPQDRQFILSSKKLLLSDSGFYLCAWSGGNRGADGYTFGSGTRLTVV.

The rearrangement uses TRBV10-1 and TRBJ1-1, with D uncertain. V lost 0 bases and J 4 bases, leaving 15 bases between the germline ends. The CDR3 is 16 residues long. CDR1 and CDR2 from the germline V gene are WNHNN and SYGVQD (reference sequence). This CDR3 reads CASSESAVRRTTEAFF. The CDR3, as DNA: TGCGCCAGCAGTGAGTCGGCAGTCCGTCGGACCACTGAAGCTTTCTTT.

The chain carries TRBV29-1 and TRBJ1-4; no reliable D call. With 4 bases removed from V and 3 bases from J, the gap between germline ends came to 9 bases. The CDR3 covers 13 residues. Germline assignment: CDR1 SQVTM and CDR2 ANQGSEA. The chain's CDR3 is CSVAVGPNEKLFF. CDR3 sequence (DNA): TGCAGCGTTGCAGTTGGACCTAATGAAAAACTGTTTTTT.

This chain links TRBV2 with TRBJ1-4, with 8 nucleotides matching TRBD1. Looked up from germline, CDR1 is SNHLY and CDR2 is FYNNEI. The CDR3 runs to 15 residues. V was clipped by 3 bases and J by 3 bases; unmatched bases: 3. The CDR3 protein is CASSDRGLSNEKLFF. The CDR3 DNA sequence: TGTGCCAGCAGTGACAGGGGGCTATCTAATGAAAAACTGTTTTTT.

The chain carries TRBV10-1 and TRBJ2-2; D gene unclear. The CDR3 is 14 residues long. The germline CDR1 and CDR2 sequences are WNHNN and SYGVQD (reference sequence). Between the trimmed V and J ends, which lost 3 bases and 5 bases, there was a span of 10 bases. This chain's CDR3 is CASSDFGETGELFF. In nucleotides, the CDR3 is TGCGCCAGCAGTGATTTTGGGGAAACCGGGGAGCTGTTTTTT.

The rearrangement links TRBV7-2 to TRBJ1-3; D is possibly TRBD1 (5 bases). The V gene lost 2 bases and the J gene lost 4 bases, with 9 bases spanning the gap. The CDR3 has 14 amino acids. Germline lookup yields CDR1 SGHTA and CDR2 FQGNSA. The CDR3 DNA follows: TGTGCCAGCAGCTTACAGGGTTCCGGAAACACCATATATTTT. Protein sequence: CASSLQGSGNTIYF.

The chain recombines TRBV4-3 with TRBJ1-2, with D uncertain. Germline-derived CDR1 and CDR2 are LGHNA and YSLEER. The CDR3 spans 14 residues. V lost 0 bases and J 0 bases, leaving 5 bases between the germline ends. The CDR3 nucleotides read TGCGCCAGCAGCCAAGAGGGTTCTAACTATGGCTACACCTTC. This translates into CASSQEGSNYGYTF.

The genes are TRBV7-2 and TRBJ1-2; no firm D call. Trimming left V 5 bases short and J 1 base short, with 17 bases between. This CDR3 spans 16 amino acids. Germline V gene sequence: CDR1 SGHTA, CDR2 FQGNSA. DNA of the CDR3: TGTGCCAGCAGCCCAACCTCGGAGACCATTAACTATGGCTACACCTTC. The encoded protein is CASSPTSETINYGYTF.

This rearrangement joins TRBV12-5 to TRBJ2-7; D unresolved. This CDR3 is 8 amino acids long. In germline, CDR1 is LGHNT, CDR2 FRNRAP. V lost 10 bases and J lost 6, with 4 bases in between. The CDR3 loop reads CAKTEQYF. CDR3 DNA: TGTGCTAAGACCGAGCAGTACTTC.

The chain links TRBV18 to TRBJ2-4, with D possibly being TRBD2 (6 bases). Trimming took off 3 bases at V and 5 bases at J, with 14 bases between the two ends. This CDR3 region has 15 residues. The germline V gene encodes CDR1 KGHSH and CDR2 LQKENI. CDR3 bases: TGTGCCAGCTCACCGGTCGCGACGGGGGAAAACATTCAGTACTTC. Protein product: CASSPVATGENIQYF.

The gene calls are TRBV25-1 and TRBJ1-3, with D maybe TRBD1 (5 bases). This CDR3 region has 13 residues. V was clipped by 5 bases and J by 2 bases, with 7 bases between them. The germline V gene has CDR1 MGHDK and CDR2 SYGVNS. The CDR3 loop reads CASSPGAGNTIYF. The CDR3 DNA is TGTGCCAGCAGTCCGGGGGCTGGAAACACCATATATTTT.

This clone was seen more than once but under ten times. V and J are TRBV6-5 and TRBJ1-3; the D is unclear. This CDR3 is 14 amino acids long. V was shortened by 8 bases and J by 0 bases, with 11 bases between the two germline ends. Germline V gene lookup returns CDR1 MNHEY and CDR2 SVGAGI. The CDR3 nucleotides are TGTGCCAGCGTCGGGGTGGGCTCTGGAAACACCATATATTTT. Protein sequence: CASVGVGSGNTIYF.

The rearrangement joins TRBV14 to TRBJ2-4, with 8 positions matching TRBD1. Trimming took 0 bases from V and 6 from J; bases not matched to a gene: 4. The length of the CDR3 is 15 residues. Germline CDR1 reads SGHDN; CDR2 reads FVKESK. The CDR3 DNA reads TGTGCCAGCAGCCAAGATCGCACAGGGGGAAACATTCAGTACTTC. Its translation: CASSQDRTGGNIQYF.

The chain links TRBV19 to TRBJ1-2, with D possibly matching TRBD1 (5 bases). V was shortened by 7 bases and J by 7 bases, with 16 bases between the two germline ends. The CDR3 is made up of 13 amino acids. Germline CDR1 and CDR2: LNHDA and SQIVND (reference sequence). CDR3 in DNA: TGTGCCAGTATCTTAGGACAAGGGTTTGGCTACACCTTC. As protein: CASILGQGFGYTF.

CDR3 residues: CASMGGSVSGELFF. DNA of the CDR3: TGTGCCAGCATGGGCGGGAGCGTTTCCGGGGAGCTGTTTTTT. The chain carries TRBV2 and TRBJ2-2, with 7 bases that match TRBD2. The J segment lost 6 bases and the V segment lost 7 bases, leaving 8 bases of the junction unmatched. There are 14 residues in the CDR3. Germline V CDR1 and CDR2: SNHLY, FYNNEI.

The chain is built from TRBV29-1 and TRBJ1-2; 11 nucleotides line up with TRBD1. Germline assignment: CDR1 SQVTM and CDR2 ANQGSEA. This CDR3 spans 15 amino acids. Trimming removed 3 bases from V and 7 bases from J; junction bases left unmatched: 10. CDR3: CSVEGVLGTGGGYTF. Written as DNA, the CDR3 is TGCAGCGTTGAGGGGGTACTTGGGACAGGGGGTGGCTACACCTTC. The variable domain in full, with the rest retrieved from reference TRBV29-1 and TRBJ1-2, is SAVISQKPSRDICQRGTSLTIQCQVDSQVTMMFWYRQQPGQSLTLIATANQGSEATYESGFVIDKFPISRPNLTFSTLTVSNMSPEDSSIYLCSVEGVLGTGGGYTFGSGTRLTVV.

The gene calls are TRBV5-6 and TRBJ2-1; 7 bases align to TRBD2. V lost 3 bases and J lost 6; bases outside the gene matches: 0. The CDR3 runs to 12 residues. The germline CDR1 and CDR2 sequences are SGHDT and YYEEEE. The CDR3 loop reads CASSSGGNEQFF. The CDR3 DNA reads as TGTGCCAGCAGCTCGGGGGGCAATGAGCAGTTCTTC. The variable domain in full, completed from reference TRBV5-6 and TRBJ2-1, reads DAGVTQSPTHLIKTRGQQVTLRCSPKSGHDTVSWYQQALGQGPQFIFQYYEEEERQRGNFPDRFSGHQFPNYSSELNVNALLLGDSALYLCASSSGGNEQFFGPGTRLTVL.

V gene TRBV2 combines with J gene TRBJ1-2; 8 bases align to TRBD1. V lost 1 base and J lost 6; bases outside the gene matches: 7. The germline V gene encodes CDR1 SNHLY and CDR2 FYNNEI. This CDR3 spans 15 amino acids. This CDR3 is CASSEGQGKRNGYTF. The CDR3 DNA sequence: TGTGCCAGCAGTGAAGGACAGGGGAAAAGGAATGGCTACACCTTC.